These 11 T cell receptor beta chains originate from one sample sequenced in a study of cytomegalovirus exposure and HLA in healthy donors. Use of 60 Vbeta and 13 Jbeta primers characterized the PCR. Using immunoSEQ multiplex PCR, the repertoire was profiled, and TCRdb retains in-frame clones only, with some absent. Of about 170,000 clones listed, around 83% were seen once; the top ten hold about 2.5%. The source material was PBMCs. The receptors shown here come from a man aged 30 to 45 in good health and CMV-seropositive.

This chain uses TRBV7-2 with TRBJ2-2; the D is unclear. The germline V gene has CDR1 SGHTA and CDR2 FQGNSA. The CDR3 loop spans 14 amino acids. With 1 base removed from V and 3 bases from J, the gap between germline ends came to 6 bases. CDR3 DNA: TGTGCCAGCAGCTTAGTGGCCCACACCGGGGAGCTGTTTTTT. Its protein is CASSLVAHTGELFF.

This rearrangement joins TRBV30 to TRBJ2-5; tentatively, D is TRBD2 (5 bases). In germline, CDR1 is GTSNPN, CDR2 SVGIG (reference sequence). There are 12 residues in the CDR3. V lost 8 bases and J lost 0, with 10 bases in between. The CDR3 nucleotides are TGTGCCCGAATGGACTACCAAGAGACCCAGTACTTC. Translating gives CARMDYQETQYF.

V usage is TRBV18 and J usage is TRBJ2-7; 14 bases fit TRBD2. V lost 6 bases to trimming and J lost 12 bases; unmatched junction nucleotides: 13. The CDR3 spans 15 residues. The germline gives CDR1 KGHSH, CDR2 LQKENI. The DNA of the CDR3 is TGTGCCAGCTCCCAGACTAGCGGGAGGGCCTGCCGGCGGTACGTC. Translating gives CASSQTSGRACRRYV.

The chain has TRBV29-1 and TRBJ2-3; 8 bases agree with TRBD2. Germline CDR1 reads SQVTM; CDR2 reads ANQGSEA. This CDR3 comprises 14 residues. V shed 3 bases, J shed 3 bases, and the junction held 5 bases outside the gene matches. The CDR3 spells CSVEISGSTDTQYF. The DNA of the CDR3 is TGCAGCGTTGAGATCAGCGGGAGTACAGATACGCAGTATTTT.

The count of this clone is one. V usage is TRBV18 and J usage is TRBJ2-3; D possibly corresponds to TRBD1 (6 bases). Trimming pared 0 bases from V and 2 bases from J, leaving 12 bases between. The germline gives CDR1 KGHSH, CDR2 LQKENI. The CDR3 covers 16 residues. The CDR3 here is CASSPPSGVLTDTQYF. The CDR3 nucleotides are TGTGCCAGCTCACCACCTTCAGGGGTGCTCACAGATACGCAGTATTTT.

A remark on this clone: The junction shows a germline mismatch at one end, possibly a read error. CDR3 protein: CASSMGGLLYGCTF. The CDR3 nucleotides are TGTGCCAGTAGTATGGGGGGGCTCCTCTATGGCTGCACCTTC. V gene TRBV19 combines with J gene TRBJ1-2; a possible D gene is TRBD1 (6 bases). CDR3 length: 14 amino acids. The V gene's germline CDR1 is LNHDA and CDR2 SQIVND (reference sequence).

The chain is built from TRBV10-1 and TRBJ2-5, with D possibly TRBD2 on 6 matching bases. There are 17 residues in the CDR3. Germline lookup yields CDR1 WNHNN and CDR2 SYGVQD (reference sequence). The V gene lost 0 bases and the J gene lost 2 bases, with 16 bases spanning the gap. The CDR3 DNA follows: TGCGCCAGCAGTGAGTCCCCCCGTCTAGCGCTACAAGAGACCCAGTACTTC. Translated, it gives CASSESPRLALQETQYF.

The chain combines TRBV5-4 with TRBJ2-3, with 8 bases that match TRBD2. With 0 bases clipped from V and 2 bases from J, the junction kept 5 bases outside the gene matches. CDR1 and CDR2 (germline): SGHNT, YYREEE (reference sequence). The CDR3 has 16 amino acids. The CDR3 sequence: CASSLAASGPTDTQYF. The CDR3 DNA reads TGTGCCAGCAGCTTGGCGGCTAGCGGGCCCACAGATACGCAGTATTTT.

This sequence joins TRBV11-2 and TRBJ2-7; D is unresolved. CDR3 size: 13 residues. V was shortened by 1 base and J by 3 bases, with 7 bases between the two germline ends. Looked up from germline, CDR1 is SGHAT and CDR2 is FQNNGV. CDR3 sequence (DNA): TGTGCCAGCAGCTTAGCTTCGGGCTACGAGCAGTACTTC. Translation gives CASSLASGYEQYF. The whole variable domain, remainder taken from reference TRBV11-2 and TRBJ2-7, is EAGVAQSPRYKIIEKRQSVAFWCNPISGHATLYWYQQILGQGPKLLIQFQNNGVVDDSQLPKDRFSAERLKGVDSTLKIQPAKLEDSAVYLCASSLASGYEQYFGPGTRLTVT.

DNA of the CDR3: TGTGCCAGCAGCGTAGACCTCAGCGGTGCGGCTGGCTACACCTTC. It translates to CASSVDLSGAAGYTF. The chain has TRBV9 and TRBJ1-2; no definite D call. CDR1 and CDR2 from the germline V gene are SGDLS and YYNGEE. The CDR3 sequence is 15 residues long. The V end lost 0 bases, the J end lost 7 bases, and 16 bases lay between the germline ends.

The chain employs TRBV11-2 and TRBJ1-2; D is uncertain. The CDR3 extends over 12 amino acids. Between the trimmed V and J ends, which lost 7 bases and 4 bases, there was a span of 10 bases. Germline V gene lookup returns CDR1 SGHAT and CDR2 FQNNGV. The CDR3 spells CASIGVLYGYTF. The CDR3 DNA is TGTGCCAGCATCGGGGTTCTCTATGGCTACACCTTC.